The present entry profiles one TCR beta chain with its context. What it binds is not known. This entry is derived from a study of OX40 agonist ivuxolimab in advanced cancers. Whole-study context: Males comprised roughly four fifths of the group, whose mean age was approximately 60 years (range about 20 to 79). Findings of the study overall: The study found that CD8+ T cells averaged more expanded clones than CD4+. The expanded peripheral T cells' antigen specificity was not determined. A proportion of nonresponders additionally exhibited low normalized T-cell clonal expansion.

Libraries were prepared by immunoSEQ multiplex PCR; TCRdb keeps only in-frame clonotypes and omits some of them. The data show over 40,000 clones, with roughly 90% seen just once and about 3.7% held by the top ten. The CDR3 is 17 amino acids. Per the germline V gene, CDR1 is SQVTM and CDR2 is ANQGSEA. V lost 7 bases, J lost 4 bases, and 19 bases stayed unmatched. This sequence joins TRBV29-1 and TRBJ2-3; 8 bases align to TRBD1. This TCR was sampled from an adult with an advanced solid tumor such as melanoma, head and neck, liver or kidney cancer. The sequenced sample was CD4+ or CD8+ T cells sorted from blood, obtained in a trial of the OX40 agonist ivuxolimab. CDR3 sequence reads: CSADGRGRVGLADTQYF. CDR3 nucleotide sequence: TGCAGCGCCGACGGCAGGGGGCGCGTAGGTCTTGCAGATACGCAGTATTTT.